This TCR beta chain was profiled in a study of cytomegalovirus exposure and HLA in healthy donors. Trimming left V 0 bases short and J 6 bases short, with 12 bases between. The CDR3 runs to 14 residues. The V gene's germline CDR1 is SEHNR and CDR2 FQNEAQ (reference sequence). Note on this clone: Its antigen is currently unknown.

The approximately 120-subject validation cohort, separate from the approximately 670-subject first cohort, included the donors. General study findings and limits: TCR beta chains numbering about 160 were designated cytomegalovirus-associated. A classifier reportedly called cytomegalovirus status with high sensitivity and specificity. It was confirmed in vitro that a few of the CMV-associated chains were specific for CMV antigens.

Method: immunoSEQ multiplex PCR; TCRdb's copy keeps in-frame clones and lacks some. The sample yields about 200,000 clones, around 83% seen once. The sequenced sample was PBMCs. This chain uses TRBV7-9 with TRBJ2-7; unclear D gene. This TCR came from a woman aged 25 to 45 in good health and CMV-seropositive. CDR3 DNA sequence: TGTGCCAGCAGCTTAGCGGCCGGGTCGGGCGAGCAGTACTTC. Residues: CASSLAAGSGEQYF. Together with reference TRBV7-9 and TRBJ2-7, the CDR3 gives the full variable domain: DTGVSQNPRHKITKRGQNVTFRCDPISEHNRLYWYRQTLGQGPEFLTYFQNEAQLEKSRLLSDRFSAERPKGSFSTLEIQRTEQGDSAMYLCASSLAAGSGEQYFGPGTRLTVT.